The clone carrying this T cell receptor (beta chain) was seen a handful of times. Its target is not known. The V gene end was trimmed by 2 bases and the J gene end by 2 bases; junction bases not matched to a gene: 6. Per germline, CDR1 SGHKS and CDR2 YYEKEE (reference sequence). This CDR3 has 15 amino acids. Assay: immunoSEQ multiplex PCR; the TCRdb copy retains only in-frame clones and omits some. This table holds roughly 31,000 clones, 70% to 90% found once. This sample is part of a study of PD-1 blockade in classical Hodgkin lymphoma. Study results and limitations: As was reported, newly diagnosed patients showed lower baseline TCR diversity than healthy donors did.

Time point given: newly diagnosed, previously untreated cHL patient sample. Purification of CD4+ T cells from thawed PBMCs was performed via magnetic negative selection. The chain is built from TRBV5-5 and TRBJ1-2, with 7 bases lining up with TRBD1. The sequenced material came from CD4+ T cells from blood. The source of this sequence is a human donor with classical Hodgkin lymphoma. The CDR3 sequence: CASSFGTANNYGYTF. In DNA, the CDR3 is TGTGCCAGCAGCTTCGGGACAGCAAACAACTATGGCTACACCTTC.